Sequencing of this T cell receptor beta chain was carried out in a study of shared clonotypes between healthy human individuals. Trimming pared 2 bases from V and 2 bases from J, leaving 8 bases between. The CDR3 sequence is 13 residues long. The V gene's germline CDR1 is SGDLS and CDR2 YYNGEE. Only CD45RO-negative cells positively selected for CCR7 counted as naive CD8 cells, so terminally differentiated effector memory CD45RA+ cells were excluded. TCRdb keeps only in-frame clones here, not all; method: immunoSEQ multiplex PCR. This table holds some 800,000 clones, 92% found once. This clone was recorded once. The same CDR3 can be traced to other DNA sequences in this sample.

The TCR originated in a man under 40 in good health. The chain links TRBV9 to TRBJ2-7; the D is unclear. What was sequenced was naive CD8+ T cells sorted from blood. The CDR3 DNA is TGTGCCAGCAGCGTGGACGGAGCCTACGAGCAGTACTTC. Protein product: CASSVDGAYEQYF.